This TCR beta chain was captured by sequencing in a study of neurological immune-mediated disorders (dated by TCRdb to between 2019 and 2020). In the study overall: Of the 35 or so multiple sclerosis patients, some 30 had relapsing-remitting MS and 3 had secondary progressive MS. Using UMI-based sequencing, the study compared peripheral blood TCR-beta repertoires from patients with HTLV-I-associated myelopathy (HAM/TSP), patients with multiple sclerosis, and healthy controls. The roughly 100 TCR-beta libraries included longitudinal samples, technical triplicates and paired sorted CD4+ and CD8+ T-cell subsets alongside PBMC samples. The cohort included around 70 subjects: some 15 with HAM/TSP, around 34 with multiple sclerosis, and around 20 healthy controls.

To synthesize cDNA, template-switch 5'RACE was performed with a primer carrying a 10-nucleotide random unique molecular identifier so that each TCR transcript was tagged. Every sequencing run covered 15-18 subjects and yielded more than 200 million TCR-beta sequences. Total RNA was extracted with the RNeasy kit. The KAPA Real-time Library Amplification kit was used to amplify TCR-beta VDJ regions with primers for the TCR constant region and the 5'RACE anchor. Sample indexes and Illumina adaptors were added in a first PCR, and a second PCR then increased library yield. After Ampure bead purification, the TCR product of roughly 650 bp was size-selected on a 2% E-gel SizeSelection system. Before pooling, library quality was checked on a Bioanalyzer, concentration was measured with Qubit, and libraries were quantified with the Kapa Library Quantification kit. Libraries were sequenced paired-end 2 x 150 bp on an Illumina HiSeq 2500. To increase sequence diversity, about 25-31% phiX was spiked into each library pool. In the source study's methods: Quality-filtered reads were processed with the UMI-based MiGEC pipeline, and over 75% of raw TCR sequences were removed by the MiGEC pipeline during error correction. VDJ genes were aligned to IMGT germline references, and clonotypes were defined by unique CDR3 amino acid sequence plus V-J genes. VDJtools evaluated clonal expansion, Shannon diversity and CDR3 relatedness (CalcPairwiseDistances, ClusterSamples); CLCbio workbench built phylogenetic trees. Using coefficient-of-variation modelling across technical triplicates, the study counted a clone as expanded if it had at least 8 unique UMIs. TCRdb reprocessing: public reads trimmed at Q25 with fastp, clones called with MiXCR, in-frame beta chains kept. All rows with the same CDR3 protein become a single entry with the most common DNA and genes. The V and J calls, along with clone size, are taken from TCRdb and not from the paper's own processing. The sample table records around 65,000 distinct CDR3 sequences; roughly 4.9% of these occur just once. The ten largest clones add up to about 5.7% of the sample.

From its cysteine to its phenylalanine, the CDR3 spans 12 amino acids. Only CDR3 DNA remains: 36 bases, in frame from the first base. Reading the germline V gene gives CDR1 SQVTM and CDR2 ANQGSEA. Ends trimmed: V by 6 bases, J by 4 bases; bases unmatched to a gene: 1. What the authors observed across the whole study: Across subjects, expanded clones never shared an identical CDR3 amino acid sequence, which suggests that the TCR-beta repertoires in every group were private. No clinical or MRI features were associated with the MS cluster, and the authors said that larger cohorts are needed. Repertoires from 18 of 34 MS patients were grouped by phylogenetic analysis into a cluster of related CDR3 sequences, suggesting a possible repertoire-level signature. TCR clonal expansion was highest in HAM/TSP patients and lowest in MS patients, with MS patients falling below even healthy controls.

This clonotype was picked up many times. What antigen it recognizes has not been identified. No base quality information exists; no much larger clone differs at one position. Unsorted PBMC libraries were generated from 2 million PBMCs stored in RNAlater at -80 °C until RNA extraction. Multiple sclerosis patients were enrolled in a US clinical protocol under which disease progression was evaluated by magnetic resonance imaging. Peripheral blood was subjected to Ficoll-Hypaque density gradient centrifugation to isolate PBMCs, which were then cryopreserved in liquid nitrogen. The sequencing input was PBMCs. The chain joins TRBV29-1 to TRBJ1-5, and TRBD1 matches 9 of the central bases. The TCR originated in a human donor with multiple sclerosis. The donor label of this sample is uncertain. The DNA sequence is TGCAGCGTGGGGACAGGGAATCAGCCCCAGCATTTT. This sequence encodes CSVGTGNQPQHF.